There are many counts of the clone carrying this TCR beta chain. Via MiXCR, TCRdb re-called the RT-PCR reads, giving one row per CDR3 protein. The repertoire holds about 680,000 distinct CDR3 sequences, 14% seen once, with 3% to 4.5% in the top ten. Trimming left V 3 bases short and J 10 bases short, with 13 bases between. Germline loops: CDR1 SGHVS, CDR2 FQNEAQ. The CDR3 runs to 14 residues. This sequence was found in a female donor in good health, serving as a healthy control. The sequenced sample consisted of memory CD4+ T cells from blood. V gene TRBV7-8 combines with J gene TRBJ1-6; D unclear. The CDR3 region is CASSLRGNESPLHF. For the CDR3, the DNA is TGTGCCAGCAGCTTGCGAGGGAACGAATCACCCCTCCACTTT. The variable domain in full, with the rest retrieved from reference TRBV7-8 and TRBJ1-6, is GAGVSQSPRYKVAKRGQDVALRCDPISGHVSLFWYQQALGQGPEFLTYFQNEAQLDKSGLPSDRFFAERPEGSVSTLKIQRTQQEDSAVYLCASSLRGNESPLHFGNGTRLTVT.